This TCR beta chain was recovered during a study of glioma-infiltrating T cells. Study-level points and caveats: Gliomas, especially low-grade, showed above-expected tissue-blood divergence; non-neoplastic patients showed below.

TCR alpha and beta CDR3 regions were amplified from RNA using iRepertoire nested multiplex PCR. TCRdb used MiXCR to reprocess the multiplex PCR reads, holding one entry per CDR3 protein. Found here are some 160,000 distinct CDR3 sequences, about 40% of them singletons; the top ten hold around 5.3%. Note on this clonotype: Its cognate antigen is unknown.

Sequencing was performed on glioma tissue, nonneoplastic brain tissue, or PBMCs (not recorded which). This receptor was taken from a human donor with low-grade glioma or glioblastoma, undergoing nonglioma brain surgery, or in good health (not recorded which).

Written as DNA, the CDR3 is TGCGCCAGCAGCCTACAAAGATGGGACACTGAAGCTTTCTTT. Its translation is CASSLQRWDTEAFF. The chain recombines TRBV5-1 with TRBJ1-1; D unclear. The CDR3 is 14 residues long. The germline V gene has CDR1 SGHRS and CDR2 YFSETQ. Trimming pared 4 bases from V and 3 bases from J, leaving 13 bases between.